This T cell receptor (beta chain) comes out of a study of graft-versus-host responses after intestinal transplantation. Points from the study as a whole: GvH clone levels peaked in circulation, and this peak was associated with early post-transplant HvG declines.

Clones were sequenced by immunoSEQ multiplex PCR, and TCRdb holds only the in-frame ones, with some missing. The data contain 93,000 or so clones, over 85% of them seen just once; the ten biggest clones take up more than 0.9%. In regard to this clone: Its matching antigen is unknown.

Germline CDR1 MNHEY, CDR2 SMNVEV (reference sequence). The CDR3 sequence is 15 residues long. V dropped 2 bases and J dropped 4; count of bases not matched to a gene: 6. This sequence originates from a human donor who received an intestinal transplant. The chain links TRBV27 to TRBJ2-3, with TRBD1 matching 7 bases. The sample in question was unstimulated CD8+ T cells sorted from spleen or lymph node cells, obtained before intestinal transplant. The CDR3 sequence is CASSLGQVFPDTQYF. DNA of the CDR3: TGTGCCAGCAGTTTAGGACAGGTGTTCCCAGATACGCAGTATTTT.